This T cell receptor (beta chain) came from a study of response to subunit inactivated influenza vaccine. Germline V gene lookup returns CDR1 MNHEY and CDR2 SVGEGT. This CDR3 comprises 12 residues. V was shortened by 2 bases and J by 9 bases, with 11 bases between the two germline ends. Note on this clonotype: Its matching antigen is unknown.

Using its own MiXCR run on the RT-PCR reads, TCRdb lists one record per CDR3 protein. The table includes around 480,000 distinct CDR3 sequences, 11% detected once. Whole-study results and caveats: The authors offered the suggestion that each seasonal influenza vaccination recruits few new T cells.

The sample in question was PBMCs from blood, obtained 45 days after vaccination. The TCR was taken from a man over 45 who received an inactivated influenza vaccine. The rearrangement joins TRBV6-2 or TRBV6-3 to TRBJ2-7; no reliable D call. The chain's CDR3 is CASSYPRIAQYF. The CDR3 nucleotides are TGTGCCAGCAGTTACCCCCGCATTGCGCAGTACTTC.